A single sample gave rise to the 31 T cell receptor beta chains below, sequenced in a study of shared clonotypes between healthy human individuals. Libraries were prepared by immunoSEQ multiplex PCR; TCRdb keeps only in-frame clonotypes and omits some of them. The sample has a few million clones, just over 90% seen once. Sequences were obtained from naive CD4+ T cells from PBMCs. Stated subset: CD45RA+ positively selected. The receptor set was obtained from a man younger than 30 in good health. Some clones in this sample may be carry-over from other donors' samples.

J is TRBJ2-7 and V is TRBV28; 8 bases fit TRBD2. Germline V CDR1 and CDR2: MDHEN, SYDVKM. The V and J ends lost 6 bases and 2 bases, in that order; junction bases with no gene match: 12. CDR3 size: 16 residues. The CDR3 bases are TGTGCCAGCAGGACGAAAACTAGCGGTCTAACCTACGAGCAGTACTTC. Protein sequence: CASRTKTSGLTYEQYF.

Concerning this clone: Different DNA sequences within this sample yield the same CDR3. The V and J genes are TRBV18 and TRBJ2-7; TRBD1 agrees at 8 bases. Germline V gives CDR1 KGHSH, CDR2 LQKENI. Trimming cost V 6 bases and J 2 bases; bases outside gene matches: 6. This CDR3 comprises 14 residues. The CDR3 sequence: CASSPGQVTYEQYF. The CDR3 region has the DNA TGTGCCAGCTCGCCGGGACAGGTAACCTACGAGCAGTACTTC.

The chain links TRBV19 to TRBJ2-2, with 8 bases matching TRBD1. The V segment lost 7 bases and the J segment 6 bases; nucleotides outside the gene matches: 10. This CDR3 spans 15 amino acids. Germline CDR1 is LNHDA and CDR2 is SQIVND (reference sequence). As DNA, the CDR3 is TGTGCCAGTAACGGACAGGGAGTCGGGGCCGGGGAGCTGTTTTTT. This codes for CASNGQGVGAGELFF. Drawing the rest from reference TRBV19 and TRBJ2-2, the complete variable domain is DGGITQSPKYLFRKEGQNVTLSCEQNLNHDAMYWYRQDPGQGLRLIYYSQIVNDFQKGDIAEGYSVSREKKESFPLTVTSAQKNPTAFYLCASNGQGVGAGELFFGEGSRLTVL.

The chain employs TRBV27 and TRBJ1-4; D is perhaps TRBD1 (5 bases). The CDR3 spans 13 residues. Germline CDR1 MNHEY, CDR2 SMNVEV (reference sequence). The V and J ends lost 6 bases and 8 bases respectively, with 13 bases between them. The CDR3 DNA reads TGTGCCAGCAGACGCACCTGGGGGGAAAAACTGTTTTTT. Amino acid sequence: CASRRTWGEKLFF.

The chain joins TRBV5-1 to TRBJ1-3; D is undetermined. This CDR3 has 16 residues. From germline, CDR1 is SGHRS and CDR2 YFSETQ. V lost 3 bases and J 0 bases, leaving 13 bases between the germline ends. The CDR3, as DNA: TGCGCCAGCAGCTCGAATGGAGACCGCTCTGGAAACACCATATATTTT. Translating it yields CASSSNGDRSGNTIYF.

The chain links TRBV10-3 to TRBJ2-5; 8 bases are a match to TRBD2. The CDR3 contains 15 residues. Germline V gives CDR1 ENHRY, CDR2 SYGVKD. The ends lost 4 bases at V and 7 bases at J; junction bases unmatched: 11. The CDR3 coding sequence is TGTGCCATCAGTGGCGCGGGAGGCACGGCACGGACCCAGTACTTC. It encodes CAISGAGGTARTQYF.

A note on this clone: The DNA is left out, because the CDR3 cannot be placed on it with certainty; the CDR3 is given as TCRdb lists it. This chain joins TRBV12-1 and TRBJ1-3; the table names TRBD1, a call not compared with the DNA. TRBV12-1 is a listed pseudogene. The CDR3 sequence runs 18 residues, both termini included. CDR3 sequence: CASSALGVGQGIENTIYF.

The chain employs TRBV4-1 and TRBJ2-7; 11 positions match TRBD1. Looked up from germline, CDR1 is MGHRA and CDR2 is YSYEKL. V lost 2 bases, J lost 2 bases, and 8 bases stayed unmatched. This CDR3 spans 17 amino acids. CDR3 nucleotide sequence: TGCGCCAGCAGCCAAATGCCGGGGACAGGGGGAGCCTACGAGCAGTACTTC. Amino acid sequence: CASSQMPGTGGAYEQYF.

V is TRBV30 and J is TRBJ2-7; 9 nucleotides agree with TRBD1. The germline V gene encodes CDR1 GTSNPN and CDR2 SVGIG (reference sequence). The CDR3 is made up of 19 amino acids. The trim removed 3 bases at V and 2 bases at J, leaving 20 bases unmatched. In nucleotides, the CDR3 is TGTGCCTGGAGCCATTACCCAAGTTGGTTGACAGGGGGGACCTACGAGCAGTACTTC. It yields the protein CAWSHYPSWLTGGTYEQYF. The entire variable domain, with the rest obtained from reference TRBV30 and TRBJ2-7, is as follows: SQTIHQWPATLVQPVGSPLSLECTVEGTSNPNLYWYRQAAGRGLQLLFYSVGIGQISSEVPQNLSASRPQDRQFILSSKKLLLSDSGFYLCAWSHYPSWLTGGTYEQYFGPGTRLTVT.

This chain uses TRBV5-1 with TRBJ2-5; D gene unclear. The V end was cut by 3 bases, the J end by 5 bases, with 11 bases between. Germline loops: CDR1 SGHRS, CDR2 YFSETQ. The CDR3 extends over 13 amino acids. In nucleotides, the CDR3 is TGCGCCAGCAGCTCAACTCCCAGGGAGACCCAGTACTTC. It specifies CASSSTPRETQYF.

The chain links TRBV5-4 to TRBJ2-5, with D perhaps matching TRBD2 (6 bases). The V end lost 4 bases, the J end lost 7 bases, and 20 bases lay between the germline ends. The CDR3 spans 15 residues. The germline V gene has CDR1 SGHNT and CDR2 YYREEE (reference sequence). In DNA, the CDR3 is TGTGCCAGCAGCGTCGCCCCCCGGGAGCCCGGGACCCAGTACTTC. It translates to CASSVAPREPGTQYF.

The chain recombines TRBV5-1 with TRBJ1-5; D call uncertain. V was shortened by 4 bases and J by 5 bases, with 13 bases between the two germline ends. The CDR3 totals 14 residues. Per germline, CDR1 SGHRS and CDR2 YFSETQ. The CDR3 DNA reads TGCGCCAGCAGCCCGCGGGGAGGATATCAGCCCCAGCATTTT. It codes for CASSPRGGYQPQHF.

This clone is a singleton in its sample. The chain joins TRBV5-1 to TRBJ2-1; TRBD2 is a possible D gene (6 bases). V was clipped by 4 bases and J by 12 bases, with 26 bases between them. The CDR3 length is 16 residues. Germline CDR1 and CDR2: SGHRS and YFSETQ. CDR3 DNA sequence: TGCGCCAGCAGCATGGCGAGGCGGGACCCCGTTCCGGGGCAGTTCTTC. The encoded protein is CASSMARRDPVPGQFF.

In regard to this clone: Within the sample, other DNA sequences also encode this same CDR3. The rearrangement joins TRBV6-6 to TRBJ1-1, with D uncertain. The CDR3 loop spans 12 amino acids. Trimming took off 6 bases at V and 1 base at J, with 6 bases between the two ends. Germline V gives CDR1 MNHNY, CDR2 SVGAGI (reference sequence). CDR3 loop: CASSPRNTEAFF. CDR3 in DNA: TGTGCCAGCAGCCCCAGGAACACTGAAGCTTTCTTT.

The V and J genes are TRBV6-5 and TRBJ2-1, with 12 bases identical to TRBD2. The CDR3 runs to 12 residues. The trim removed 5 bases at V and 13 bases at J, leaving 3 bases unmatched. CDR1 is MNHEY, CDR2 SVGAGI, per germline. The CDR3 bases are TGTGCCAGCAGTGCTAGCGGGAGGGCCCAGTTCTTC. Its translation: CASSASGRAQFF.

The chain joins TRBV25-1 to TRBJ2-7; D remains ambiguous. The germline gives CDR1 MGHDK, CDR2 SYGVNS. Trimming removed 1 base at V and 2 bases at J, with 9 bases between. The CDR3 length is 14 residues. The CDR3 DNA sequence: TGTGCCAGCAGTGAATTTGTAGCCCCCTACGAGCAGTACTTC. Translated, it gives CASSEFVAPYEQYF.

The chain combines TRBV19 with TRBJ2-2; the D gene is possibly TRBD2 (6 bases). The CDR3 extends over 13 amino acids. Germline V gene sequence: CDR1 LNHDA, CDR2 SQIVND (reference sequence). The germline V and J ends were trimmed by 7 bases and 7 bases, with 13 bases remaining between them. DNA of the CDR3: TGTGCCAGTATTGGGGGGACCTACGGGGAGCTGTTTTTT. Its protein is CASIGGTYGELFF.

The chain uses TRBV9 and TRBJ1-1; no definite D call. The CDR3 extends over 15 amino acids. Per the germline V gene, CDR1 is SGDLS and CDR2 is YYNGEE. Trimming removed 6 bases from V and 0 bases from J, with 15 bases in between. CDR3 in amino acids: CASTRGGRLNTEAFF. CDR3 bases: TGTGCCAGCACACGGGGAGGGAGGCTGAACACTGAAGCTTTCTTT. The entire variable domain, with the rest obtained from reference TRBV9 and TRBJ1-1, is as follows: DSGVTQTPKHLITATGQRVTLRCSPRSGDLSVYWYQQSLDQGLQFLIQYYNGEERAKGNILERFSAQQFPDLHSELNLSSLELGDSALYFCASTRGGRLNTEAFFGQGTRLTVV.

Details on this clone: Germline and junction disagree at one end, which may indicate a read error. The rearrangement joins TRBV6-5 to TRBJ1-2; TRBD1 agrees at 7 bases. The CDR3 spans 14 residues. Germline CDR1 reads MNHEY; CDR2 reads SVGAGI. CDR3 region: CASSSWGGGQTSDF. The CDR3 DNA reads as TGTGCCAGCAGTTCCTGGGGAGGGGGCCAGACTTCCGACTTC.

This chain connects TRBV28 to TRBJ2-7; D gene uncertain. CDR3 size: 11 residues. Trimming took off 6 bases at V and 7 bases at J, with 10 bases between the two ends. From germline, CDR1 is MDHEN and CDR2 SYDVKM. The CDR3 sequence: CASSSRPEQYF. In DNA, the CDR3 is TGTGCCAGCAGCAGTCGTCCGGAGCAGTACTTC.

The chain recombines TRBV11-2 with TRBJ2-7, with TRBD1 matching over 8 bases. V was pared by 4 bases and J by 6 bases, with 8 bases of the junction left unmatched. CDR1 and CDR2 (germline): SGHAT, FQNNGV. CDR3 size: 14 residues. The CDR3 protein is CASSSGQGGVEQYF. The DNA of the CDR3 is TGTGCCAGCAGCTCAGGACAGGGCGGCGTCGAGCAGTACTTC.

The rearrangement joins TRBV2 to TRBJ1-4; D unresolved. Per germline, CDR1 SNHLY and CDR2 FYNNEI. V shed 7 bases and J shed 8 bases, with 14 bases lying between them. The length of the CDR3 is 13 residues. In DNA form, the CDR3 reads TGTGCCAGCATTAGAGGGTCGGGAGAAAAACTGTTTTTT. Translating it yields CASIRGSGEKLFF.

The CDR3 coding sequence is TGTGCCAGCTCAAGCGGGACGCCCGCAACTAATGAAAAACTGTTTTTT. It yields the protein CASSSGTPATNEKLFF. The chain is built from TRBV18 and TRBJ1-4; D is possibly TRBD1 (5 bases). CDR1 and CDR2 from the germline V gene are KGHSH and LQKENI. The CDR3 runs to 16 residues. V lost 5 bases and J 0 bases, leaving 13 bases between the germline ends.

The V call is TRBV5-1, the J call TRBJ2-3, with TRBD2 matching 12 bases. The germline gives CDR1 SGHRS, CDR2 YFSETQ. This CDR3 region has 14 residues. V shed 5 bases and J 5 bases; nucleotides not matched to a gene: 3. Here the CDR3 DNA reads TGCGCCAGCAGGGGACTAGCGGGCCAAGATACGCAGTATTTT. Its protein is CASRGLAGQDTQYF. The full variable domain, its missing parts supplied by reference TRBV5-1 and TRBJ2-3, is KAGVTQTPRYLIKTRGQQVTLSCSPISGHRSVSWYQQTPGQGLQFLFEYFSETQRNKGNFPGRFSGRQFSNSRSEMNVSTLELGDSALYLCASRGLAGQDTQYFGPGTRLTVL.

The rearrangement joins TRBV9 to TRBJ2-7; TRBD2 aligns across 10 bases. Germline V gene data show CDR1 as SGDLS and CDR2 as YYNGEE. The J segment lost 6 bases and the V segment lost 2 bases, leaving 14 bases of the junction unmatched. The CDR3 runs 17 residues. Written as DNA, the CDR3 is TGTGCCAGCAGCGTCGGTAGGGGGCTAGCGGGAGTCGGCGAGCAGTACTTC. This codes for CASSVGRGLAGVGEQYF.

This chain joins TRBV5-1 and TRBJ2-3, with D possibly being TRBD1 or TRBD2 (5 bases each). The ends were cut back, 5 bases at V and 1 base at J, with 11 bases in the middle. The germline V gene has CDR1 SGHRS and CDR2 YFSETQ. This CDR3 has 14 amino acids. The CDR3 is CASRLMGGTDTQYF. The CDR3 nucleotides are TGCGCCAGCAGACTCATGGGGGGCACAGATACGCAGTATTTT.

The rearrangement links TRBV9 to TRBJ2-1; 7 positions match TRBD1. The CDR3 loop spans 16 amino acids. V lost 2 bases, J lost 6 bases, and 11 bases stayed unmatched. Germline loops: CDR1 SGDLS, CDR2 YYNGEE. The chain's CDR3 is CASSVRDRALGNEQFF. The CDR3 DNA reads TGTGCCAGCAGCGTCAGAGACAGGGCGTTAGGCAATGAGCAGTTCTTC.

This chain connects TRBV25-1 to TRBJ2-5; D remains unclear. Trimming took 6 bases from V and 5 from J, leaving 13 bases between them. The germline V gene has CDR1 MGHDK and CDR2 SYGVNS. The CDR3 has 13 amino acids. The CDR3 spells CASRPSGSETQYF. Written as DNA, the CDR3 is TGTGCCAGCAGACCCTCCGGGTCGGAGACCCAGTACTTC. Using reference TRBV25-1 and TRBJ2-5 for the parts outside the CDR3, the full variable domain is EADIYQTPRYLVIGTGKKITLECSQTMGHDKMYWYQQDPGMELHLIHYSYGVNSTEKGDLSSESTVSRIRTEHFPLTLESARPSHTSQYLCASRPSGSETQYFGPGTRLLVL.

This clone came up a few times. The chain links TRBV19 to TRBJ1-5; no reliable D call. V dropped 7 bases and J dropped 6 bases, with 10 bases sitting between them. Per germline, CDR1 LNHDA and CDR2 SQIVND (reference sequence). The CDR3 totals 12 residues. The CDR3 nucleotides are TGTGCCAGTACCGCGGGCGGTCAGCCCCAGCATTTT. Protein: CASTAGGQPQHF.

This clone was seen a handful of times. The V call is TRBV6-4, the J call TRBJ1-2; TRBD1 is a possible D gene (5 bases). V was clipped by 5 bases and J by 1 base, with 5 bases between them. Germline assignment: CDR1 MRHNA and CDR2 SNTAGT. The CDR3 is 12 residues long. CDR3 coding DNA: TGTGCCAGCAGTAGGGGTAACTATGGCTACACCTTC. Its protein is CASSRGNYGYTF.

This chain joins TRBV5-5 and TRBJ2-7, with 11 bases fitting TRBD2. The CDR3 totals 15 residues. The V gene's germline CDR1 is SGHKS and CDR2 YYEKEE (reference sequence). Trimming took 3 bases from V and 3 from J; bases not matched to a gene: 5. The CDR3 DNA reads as TGTGCCAGCAGCTACACTAGCGGGAGCCTCTACGAGCAGTACTTC. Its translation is CASSYTSGSLYEQYF.